The 17 T cell receptor beta chains in this list originate from one sample, sequenced in a study of T cells after yellow fever vaccination. TCRdb reanalysed the 5' RACE reads using MiXCR and keeps one entry per CDR3 protein. The sample contains 300,000 or so distinct CDR3 sequences, about 8.3% of which appear only once. The sample here was PBMCs, taken 45 days after the first yellow fever vaccination. The receptors stem from a man aged 18 to 30 who received the YFV17D yellow fever vaccine.

The sample holds a few counts of this clonotype. The CDR3 DNA sequence: TGTGCCAGTATCGGGCGGGGGACAGATACGCAGTATTTT. Its translation is CASIGRGTDTQYF. V gene TRBV19 combines with J gene TRBJ2-3; TRBD2 matches 7 bases. V dropped 7 bases and J dropped 3; count of bases not matched to a gene: 4. The CDR3 contains 13 residues. The V gene's germline CDR1 is LNHDA and CDR2 SQIVND (reference sequence).

V and J are TRBV19 and TRBJ2-5; 7 positions agree with TRBD2. The germline V gene has CDR1 LNHDA and CDR2 SQIVND (reference sequence). The CDR3 spans 11 residues. The V gene end was trimmed by 5 bases and the J gene end by 10 bases; junction bases not matched to a gene: 4. The CDR3 nucleotides read TGTGCCAGTAGTGGCGGGGGTGTCCAGTACTTC. Its protein product is CASSGGGVQYF. The whole variable domain, filled in from reference TRBV19 and TRBJ2-5, reads DGGITQSPKYLFRKEGQNVTLSCEQNLNHDAMYWYRQDPGQGLRLIYYSQIVNDFQKGDIAEGYSVSREKKESFPLTVTSAQKNPTAFYLCASSGGGVQYFGPGTRLLVL.

The chain uses TRBV4-1 and TRBJ2-7; the D gene is possibly TRBD1 (6 bases). Trimming cost V 1 base and J 3 bases, with 19 bases left between them. Germline CDR1 is MGHRA and CDR2 is YSYEKL. This CDR3 is built from 17 residues. CDR3 bases: TGCGCCAGCAGCCAAGCCCACTCGGGACACTCTGTCTACGAGCAGTACTTC. As protein: CASSQAHSGHSVYEQYF.

This clonotype was detected only a few times. V is TRBV28 and J is TRBJ1-1; D is possibly TRBD1 (5 bases). Germline assignment: CDR1 MDHEN and CDR2 SYDVKM. Trimming shortened V by 7 bases and J by 1 base, and 7 bases separated the two germline ends. CDR3 length: 12 amino acids. In DNA form, the CDR3 reads TGTGCCAGCATCGACAGGAACACTGAAGCTTTCTTT. It codes for CASIDRNTEAFF.

The table lists this clonotype with many counts. V gene TRBV29-1 combines with J gene TRBJ1-1; D possibly corresponds to TRBD1 (5 bases). Trimming cost V 7 bases and J 12 bases, with 18 bases left between them. CDR1 is SQVTM, CDR2 ANQGSEA, per germline. This CDR3 has 11 amino acids. CDR3 region: CSGWTSMRSFF. The CDR3 region has the DNA TGCAGCGGATGGACATCCATGAGATCTTTCTTT.

The genes are TRBV12-3 or TRBV12-4 and TRBJ1-2, with D hard to call. The CDR3 extends over 17 amino acids. V lost 4 bases and J 3 bases, leaving 21 bases between the germline ends. The CDR3 DNA is TGTGCCAGCAGTTCAAGGCCCTCTGACGATCGAGACTATGGCTACACCTTC. Protein sequence: CASSSRPSDDRDYGYTF.

This rearrangement joins TRBV7-3 to TRBJ2-5; no definite D call. From germline, CDR1 is SGHTA and CDR2 FQGTGA. V was cut by 5 bases and J by 4 bases, with 11 bases left in between. The CDR3 covers 13 residues. CDR3 in DNA: TGTGCCAGCAGCCGGGCCCTGGGAGAGACCCAGTACTTC. Residues: CASSRALGETQYF.

This clonotype has only a few counts. This rearrangement joins TRBV5-1 to TRBJ2-1; 7 bases align to TRBD1. Germline V gene sequence: CDR1 SGHRS, CDR2 YFSETQ. The CDR3 contains 16 residues. Unmatched junction bases numbered 5, after V lost 0 bases and J lost 2 bases. The CDR3 is CASSLGQGQAYNEQFF. CDR3 nucleotides: TGCGCCAGCAGCTTGGGACAGGGACAAGCCTACAATGAGCAGTTCTTC.

The sample holds a few counts of this clonotype. DNA for the CDR3: TGTGCCAGCAGTTTATGGGGGGGCGTGAACACTGAAGCTTTCTTT. Residues: CASSLWGGVNTEAFF. This chain uses TRBV12-3 or TRBV12-4 with TRBJ1-1, with D perhaps TRBD1 (6 bases). This CDR3 is built from 15 residues. The V and J ends lost 2 bases and 0 bases respectively, with 10 bases between them.

This chain joins TRBV4-1 and TRBJ1-1; D remains ambiguous. The CDR3 contains 13 residues. The germline gives CDR1 MGHRA, CDR2 YSYEKL. Trimming removed 1 base from V and 4 bases from J, with 7 bases in between. The CDR3 nucleotides are TGCGCCAGCAGCCAAGTGGCGGGCACTGAAGCTTTCTTT. It codes for CASSQVAGTEAFF.

The chain uses TRBV6-5 and TRBJ2-7; D is uncertain. CDR3 length equals 14 residues. With 0 bases removed from V and 3 bases from J, the gap between germline ends came to 9 bases. Looked up from germline, CDR1 is MNHEY and CDR2 is SVGAGI. The CDR3 coding sequence is TGTGCCAGCAGTTACTCAGGGAATCTCTACGAGCAGTACTTC. Encoded protein: CASSYSGNLYEQYF.

This rearrangement joins TRBV28 to TRBJ2-7; 10 bases match TRBD1. The CDR3 runs 14 residues. The germline V gene has CDR1 MDHEN and CDR2 SYDVKM. Unmatched junction bases numbered 10, after V lost 7 bases and J lost 7 bases. CDR3 DNA: TGTGCCAGCAAACCGACAGGGGGCTCGGGGGAGCAGTACGTC. This codes for CASKPTGGSGEQYV.

This chain connects TRBV7-9 to TRBJ2-7, with TRBD1 as a possible D gene (5 bases). The germline V and J ends were trimmed by 8 bases and 0 bases, with 14 bases remaining between them. This CDR3 spans 14 amino acids. Per the germline V gene, CDR1 is SEHNR and CDR2 is FQNEAQ (reference sequence). The CDR3 DNA reads TGTGCCAGCGGCGAGACAGTGAACTCCTACGAGCAGTACTTC. Translating it yields CASGETVNSYEQYF.

This clonotype showed up just a few times. The gene calls are TRBV7-9 and TRBJ1-4; TRBD1 is a possible D gene (5 bases). There are 17 residues in the CDR3. Per germline, CDR1 SEHNR and CDR2 FQNEAQ (reference sequence). V dropped 4 bases and J dropped 5 bases, with 20 bases sitting between them. The CDR3 DNA reads as TGTGCCAGCAGCTCTGCGCAGGGCGGATTCGGGAATGAAAAACTGTTTTTT. Encoded protein: CASSSAQGGFGNEKLFF.

This clonotype was seen a few times. The rearrangement joins TRBV4-3 to TRBJ2-2; D is unresolved. With 2 bases removed from V and 1 base from J, the gap between germline ends came to 8 bases. There are 15 residues in the CDR3. Germline V gene data show CDR1 as LGHNA and CDR2 as YSLEER. CDR3 nucleotides: TGCGCCAGCAGCCAATTCGCACGGAACACCGGGGAGCTGTTTTTT. This translates into CASSQFARNTGELFF.

The chain recombines TRBV29-1 with TRBJ2-3; D gene ambiguous. CDR3 length: 12 amino acids. Germline loops: CDR1 SQVTM, CDR2 ANQGSEA. The V gene lost 3 bases and the J gene lost 2 bases, with 6 bases spanning the gap. The CDR3 loop is CSVDPLTDTQYF. The CDR3 coding sequence is TGCAGCGTTGATCCCCTCACAGATACGCAGTATTTT.

This clonotype was observed a handful of times. The DNA of the CDR3 is TGTGCCAGCAGAAAGAGGGGCCCCTACGAGCAGTACTTC. Translation: CASRKRGPYEQYF. The chain couples TRBV6-1 to TRBJ2-7; TRBD1 or TRBD2 may be the D gene (5 bases each). Germline V CDR1 and CDR2: MNHNS, SASEGT. V lost 6 bases to trimming and J lost 2 bases, with 11 bases between them. CDR3 length: 13 residues.